Listed below are T cell receptor beta chains from one sample, sequenced in a study of blood T cell repertoires in COVID-19. Only in-frame clones appear in the TCRdb table, and some are missing; sequencing was by immunoSEQ multiplex PCR. The data show about 270,000 clones, about 87% seen once. Sequenced: PBMCs or T cells enriched from blood (not recorded which). Every receptor here comes from a woman aged 45-60 years who had recovered from COVID-19. The CDR3 runs from the conserved cysteine through the conserved F or W. The D gene is left open where the match is weak. Only part of the rows carry a size: once, few, many, or a class if the clone is expanded.

NA	TRBV30	TRBJ2-2	NA	TGTGCCTGGAGTCTTGGCGGAGGCAACACCGGGGAGCTGTTTTTT	CAWSLGGGNTGELFF
NA	TRBV19	TRBJ2-5	TRBD2	TGTGCCAGTAGTCGATCCCGGGGAGCGGGAGAAGAGACCCAGTACTTC	CASSRSRGAGEETQYF
NA	TRBV7-2	TRBJ2-3	TRBD2	TGTGCCAGCAGCTTCCAAGCGGGAGTCACAGATACGCAGTATTTT	CASSFQAGVTDTQYF
NA	TRBV5-6	TRBJ1-4	NA	TGTGCCAGCAGCACGAATCCGGTCTCACCGAGAGAAAAACTGTTTTTT	CASSTNPVSPREKLFF
NA	TRBV28	TRBJ1-3	TRBD1	TGTGCCAGCAGTTCGGGACAGGGGGCCTCTGGAAACACCATATATTTT	CASSSGQGASGNTIYF
once	TRBV28	TRBJ2-7	TRBD1	TGTGCCAGCAGTCCGACAGGGTACTACGAGCAGTACTTC	CASSPTGYYEQYF
NA	TRBV24-1	TRBJ1-5	TRBD1	TGTGCCACCAGTGATTCCCTGACAGGGGGGCACCAGCCCCAGCATTTT	CATSDSLTGGHQPQHF
few	TRBV18	TRBJ1-2	NA	TGTGCCAGCTCAACAGGACAGTACCTTAACTATGGCTACACCTTC	CASSTGQYLNYGYTF
NA	TRBV29-1	TRBJ2-7	TRBD2	TGCAGCGCTAGACTAGCGGGCACCTACGAGCAGTACTTC	CSARLAGTYEQYF
NA	TRBV24-1	TRBJ2-5	TRBD1	TGTGCCACCAGTGATTGGACAGGGCCCCAAGAGACCCAGTACTTC	CATSDWTGPQETQYF
NA	TRBV5-5	TRBJ1-5	NA	TGTGCCAGCAGCTTGACGGCCGGGGGGAGCAATCAGCCCCAGCATTTT	CASSLTAGGSNQPQHF
NA	TRBV18	TRBJ2-7	TRBD1	TGTGCCAGCTCACCGGGGACAGAAAACTCCTACGAGCAGTACTTC	CASSPGTENSYEQYF
NA	TRBV5-6	TRBJ2-7	TRBD2	TGTGCCAGCAGCTTACTGGCGGGAGGGGACTCCTACGAGCAGTACTTC	CASSLLAGGDSYEQYF
NA	TRBV7-2	TRBJ1-5	TRBD1	TGTGCCAGCAGCTTAGCGCCAGGGGGACTCAACCAGCCCCAGCATTTT	CASSLAPGGLNQPQHF
NA	TRBV6-1	TRBJ1-5	NA	TGTGCCAGCAGTGAGCATGGCAGCAATCAGCCCCAGCATTTT	CASSEHGSNQPQHF
NA	TRBV2	TRBJ2-3	TRBD2	TGTGCCAGCAGGGAGCCTAGCGGGAGGTTCTCAGATACGCAGTATTTT	CASREPSGRFSDTQYF
NA	TRBV7-2	TRBJ1-1	NA	TGTGCCAGCAGCCAACCTACAGGGCCGCTGGCTTTCTTT	CASSQPTGPLAFF
NA	TRBV6-6	TRBJ2-7	TRBD1	TGTGCCAGCAGTTACCTCACCCCAGGACAGGAACAGTACTTC	CASSYLTPGQEQYF
NA	TRBV28	TRBJ1-5	NA	TGTGCCAGCAGACAAAATCAGCCCCAGCATTTT	CASRQNQPQHF
NA	TRBV2	TRBJ1-1	NA	TGTGCCAGCAGGAAAGAGGACACTCTGAACACTGAAGCTTTCTTT	CASRKEDTLNTEAFF
once	TRBV12-3/TRBV12-4	TRBJ1-1	NA	TGTGCCAGCACCTCGACCCTCGGGTCAGCTTTCTTT	CASTSTLGSAFF
many	TRBV27	TRBJ2-5	TRBD1	TGTGCCAGCAGTTTATACCCGGCCTTAAGACAGGGGCAAGAGACCCAGTACTTC	CASSLYPALRQGQETQYF
NA	TRBV29-1	TRBJ2-2	NA	TGCAGCGTTGGGGCCCCCCTCGGGGAGCTGTTTTTT	CSVGAPLGELFF
NA	TRBV19	TRBJ1-2	NA	TGTGCCAGTAGTACTACCCGTGGCTACACCTTC	CASSTTRGYTF
once	TRBV19	TRBJ1-1	NA	TGTGCCAGTAGTATAGCTGGGGGCATGAACACTGAAGCTTTCTTT	CASSIAGGMNTEAFF
NA	TRBV12-3/TRBV12-4	TRBJ1-5	TRBD1	TGTGCCAGCAGGGACAGGGGGAAGCAGCCCCAGCATTTT	CASRDRGKQPQHF
NA	TRBV5-8	TRBJ2-3	NA	TGTGCCAGCAGCTTGGCCCCGGGAGTTAGCACAGATACGCAGTATTTT	CASSLAPGVSTDTQYF
once	TRBV7-2	TRBJ2-5	TRBD2	TGTGCCAGCAGCCTGGGGGTAGCGGGCCCCGTGGCCCAGTACTTC	CASSLGVAGPVAQYF
NA	TRBV3-1/TRBV3-2	TRBJ1-6	NA	TGTGCCAGCAGCCAAGACGGCGGTCCGTCACCCCTCCACTTT	CASSQDGGPSPLHF
NA	TRBV27	TRBJ1-6	NA	TGTGCCAGCCGCCCAGGGTTGGGCCCCTACTCACCCCTCCACTTT	CASRPGLGPYSPLHF
NA	TRBV19	TRBJ1-6	NA	TGTGCCATCTTACTAATGGGACACTCCTCCGATTCACCCCTCCACTTT	CAILLMGHSSDSPLHF
NA	TRBV7-3	TRBJ2-3	NA	TGTGCCAGCAGCCCCACCGGGGGAAGGACACCGCGAGATACGCAGTATTTT	CASSPTGGRTPRDTQYF
NA	TRBV3-1/TRBV3-2	TRBJ2-4	TRBD2	TGTGCCAGCAGCCAAGACGGAGCGGGGCTAGCCAAAAACATTCAGTACTTC	CASSQDGAGLAKNIQYF
NA	TRBV4-2	TRBJ1-6	NA	TGTGCCAGCAGCCAAGCGGACAGAGATAATTCACCCCTCCACTTT	CASSQADRDNSPLHF
NA	TRBV28	TRBJ1-1	NA	TGTGCCAGCAGCATCGAACAGGGCGAAGCTTTCTTT	CASSIEQGEAFF
NA	TRBV29-1	TRBJ2-1	NA	TGCAGCGTCAGGGGTTCCTACAATGAGCAGTTCTTC	CSVRGSYNEQFF
NA	TRBV7-8	TRBJ2-7	NA	TGTGCCAGCAGCTTATCCGGGTCCTACGAGCAGTACTTC	CASSLSGSYEQYF
NA	TRBV28	TRBJ1-5	NA	TGTGCCAGCCGGTCCGGGGGGGGCGCGAATCAGCCCCAGCATTTT	CASRSGGGANQPQHF
NA	TRBV5-1	TRBJ2-1	TRBD2	TGCGCCAGCAGCTTGAGGGCTAGCGGGAGTTCTGGGAATGAGCAGTTCTTC	CASSLRASGSSGNEQFF
NA	TRBV9	TRBJ2-1	NA	TGTGCCAGCAGCCCTCACCTCTACGGGACTGCAGACAATGAGCAGTTCTTC	CASSPHLYGTADNEQFF
NA	TRBV11-3	TRBJ2-7	NA	TGTGCCAGCAGCTTGCGCTTCGGTGACGAGCAGTACTTC	CASSLRFGDEQYF
NA	TRBV11-2	TRBJ2-7	TRBD2	TGTGCCAGCAGCTTAGACCGTGCGGGAGGACCCGGAGGGGAGTTC	CASSLDRAGGPGGEF
NA	TRBV18	TRBJ1-1	NA	TGTGCCAGCTCCCTACAGAATTCGAACACTGAAGCTTTCTTT	CASSLQNSNTEAFF
NA	TRBV20-1	TRBJ2-3	TRBD1	TGCAGTGCTAGTTGGTCCCAGGGGGTCACAGATACGCAGTATTTT	CSASWSQGVTDTQYF
NA	TRBV4-2	TRBJ1-2	TRBD1	TGTGCCAGCAGCTGGGACAGAATGGCGGGGGGCTACACCTTC	CASSWDRMAGGYTF
NA	TRBV5-1	TRBJ2-1	TRBD2	TGCGCCAGCAGCCCGCGAGGGACTAGCGAGTACAATGAGCAGTTCTTC	CASSPRGTSEYNEQFF
NA	TRBV14	TRBJ1-1	TRBD1	TGTGCCAGCAGCCAAGATCGAGGGGGCGTCACTGAAGCTTTCTTT	CASSQDRGGVTEAFF
NA	TRBV5-6	TRBJ2-7	TRBD2	TGTGCCAGCAGCTTGGGCGGGAGTTGGGAGCAGTACTTC	CASSLGGSWEQYF
NA	TRBV7-6	TRBJ1-2	NA	TGTGCCAGCAGCTTAAACAGGGCGGCAAGGGGCTACACCTTC	CASSLNRAARGYTF
NA	TRBV18	TRBJ1-3	NA	TGTGCCAGCTCACCGGGGCCAGGGTCCGGAAACACCATATATTTT	CASSPGPGSGNTIYF